Following are 18 T cell receptor beta chains from one sample sequenced in a study of post-analysis software for immune sequencing data. These TCRs are of unknown antigen specificity. Unique molecular identifiers were built into the TCR beta cDNA libraries. Via MiXCR, TCRdb re-called the PCR reads, giving one row per CDR3 protein. The repertoire holds roughly 410,000 distinct CDR3 sequences, with about a third as singletons. Regarding the study as a whole: The five TRBV segments detected at higher frequency in patients than in controls included TRBV5-6, TRBV5-1 and TRBV20-1.

The sequencing input was blood. The receptor set was obtained from a girl between 10 and 17 years old with multiple sclerosis.

This clonotype was counted a few times. The rearrangement uses TRBV7-2 and TRBJ1-2; D gene ambiguous. Germline CDR1 is SGHTA and CDR2 is FQGNSA. CDR3 size: 12 residues. The V end lost 1 base, the J end lost 8 bases, and 8 bases lay between the germline ends. For the CDR3, the DNA is TGTGCCAGCAGCTTAGAGGAGGGCGGCTACACCTTC. Protein sequence: CASSLEEGGYTF. Drawing the rest from reference TRBV7-2 and TRBJ1-2, the complete variable domain is GAGVSQSPSNKVTEKGKDVELRCDPISGHTALYWYRQSLGQGLEFLIYFQGNSAPDKSGLPSDRFSAERTGGSVSTLTIQRTQQEDSAVYLCASSLEEGGYTFGSGTRLTVV.

The chain recombines TRBV9 with TRBJ2-1; D ambiguous. The V gene's germline CDR1 is SGDLS and CDR2 YYNGEE. Trimming left V 0 bases short and J 6 bases short, with 7 bases between. CDR3 size: 13 residues. The CDR3 spells CASSVVSGNEQFF. CDR3 nucleotide sequence: TGTGCCAGCAGCGTAGTGTCCGGCAATGAGCAGTTCTTC.

This sequence joins TRBV20-1 and TRBJ2-2; D might be TRBD1 or TRBD2, each matching 5 bases. The CDR3 is 13 residues long. Germline-derived CDR1 and CDR2 are DFQATT and SNEGSKA (reference sequence). The CDR3 DNA follows: TGCGCCTCGGGGCCCGCGAACACCGGGGAGCTGTTTTTT. It specifies CASGPANTGELFF.

The genes are TRBV7-8 and TRBJ2-5; D is undetermined. CDR3 length: 13 amino acids. Germline assignment: CDR1 SGHVS and CDR2 FQNEAQ. V gave up 2 bases and J gave up 4 bases, with 8 bases separating them. The chain's CDR3 is CASSLRRLETQYF. CDR3 in DNA: TGTGCCAGCAGCTTAAGGCGGTTAGAGACCCAGTACTTC.

The CDR3 loop is CSVGDQPQHF. In DNA, the CDR3 is TGCAGCGTAGGGGATCAGCCCCAGCATTTT. V gene TRBV29-1 combines with J gene TRBJ1-5, with D maybe TRBD1 (5 bases). The germline gives CDR1 SQVTM, CDR2 ANQGSEA. V lost 6 bases to trimming and J lost 5 bases, with 5 bases between them. CDR3 length: 10 amino acids.

The rearrangement links TRBV10-3 to TRBJ1-5; 9 nucleotides match TRBD1. J lost 4 bases, V lost 10 bases, and 8 bases had no gene match. The germline V gene has CDR1 ENHRY and CDR2 SYGVKD. The CDR3 loop spans 14 amino acids. This CDR3 reads CATKEGTGNQPQHF. Here the CDR3 DNA reads TGTGCCACGAAAGAGGGGACAGGGAATCAGCCCCAGCATTTT.

This clonotype was seen only a few times. The chain couples TRBV29-1 to TRBJ2-7; D perhaps matches TRBD2 (7 bases). This CDR3 region has 14 residues. V was cut by 7 bases and J by 0 bases, with 16 bases left in between. In germline, CDR1 is SQVTM, CDR2 ANQGSEA. CDR3 nucleotides: TGCAGCGCCAAGGGGGGGGCGAGCTCCTACGAGCAGTACTTC. Protein: CSAKGGASSYEQYF.

J is TRBJ2-1 and V is TRBV10-3, with 8 bases matching TRBD2. Germline V gives CDR1 ENHRY, CDR2 SYGVKD. CDR3 length: 15 residues. After removal of 4 bases from V and 0 bases from J, the junction contained 2 bases not matched to a gene. The CDR3 sequence: CAISGSGASYNEQFF. The CDR3 DNA sequence: TGTGCCATCAGTGGTAGCGGGGCCTCCTACAATGAGCAGTTCTTC.

CDR3 in amino acids: CASSRNRGNTEAFF. In DNA form, the CDR3 reads TGCGCCAGCAGCCGTAACAGGGGCAACACTGAAGCTTTCTTT. The rearrangement joins TRBV4-3 to TRBJ1-1, with TRBD1 matching 7 bases. Unmatched junction bases numbered 4, after V lost 4 bases and J lost 2 bases. The CDR3 contains 14 residues. CDR1 is LGHNA, CDR2 YSLEER, per germline.

The V gene is TRBV5-1, the J gene TRBJ2-1; TRBD2 matches 7 bases. J was trimmed by 7 bases and V by 4 bases; bases with no gene match: 8. Looked up from germline, CDR1 is SGHRS and CDR2 is YFSETQ. CDR3 size: 14 residues. The CDR3 reads CASSLRTSVNEQFF. Here the CDR3 DNA reads TGCGCCAGCAGCCTGAGGACTAGTGTGAATGAGCAGTTCTTC.

CDR3 sequence reads: CASSWGYQETQYF. CDR3 bases: TGTGCCAGCAGCTGGGGGTACCAAGAGACCCAGTACTTC. The chain joins TRBV7-8 to TRBJ2-5; D possibly uses TRBD1 or TRBD2 (5 bases each). The CDR3 extends over 13 amino acids. Germline assignment: CDR1 SGHVS and CDR2 FQNEAQ. V dropped 4 bases and J dropped 0 bases, with 6 bases sitting between them. The full variable domain, in which reference TRBV7-8 and TRBJ2-5 provide the parts outside the CDR3, is GAGVSQSPRYKVAKRGQDVALRCDPISGHVSLFWYQQALGQGPEFLTYFQNEAQLDKSGLPSDRFFAERPEGSVSTLKIQRTQQEDSAVYLCASSWGYQETQYFGPGTRLLVL.

This clonotype was found a few times. The chain combines TRBV20-1 with TRBJ2-5; 9 bases agree with TRBD2. The germline gives CDR1 DFQATT, CDR2 SNEGSKA (reference sequence). There are 15 residues in the CDR3. The J segment lost 4 bases and the V segment lost 3 bases, leaving 9 bases of the junction unmatched. The CDR3 region has the DNA TGCAGTGCTAGGTCCCGCGGGGGGGCTCGAGAGACCCAGTACTTC. Its translation: CSARSRGGARETQYF.

The J gene is TRBJ2-5, the V gene TRBV7-2; D is uncertain. CDR3 length: 11 residues. V was trimmed by 6 bases and J by 3 bases, leaving 5 bases between them. Germline CDR1 and CDR2: SGHTA and FQGNSA. The CDR3 here is CASSPKETQYF. In DNA, the CDR3 is TGTGCCAGCAGTCCTAAAGAGACCCAGTACTTC.

This clonotype was detected a few times. This chain joins TRBV9 and TRBJ2-1, with D maybe TRBD1 (5 bases). The V gene's germline CDR1 is SGDLS and CDR2 YYNGEE. CDR3 length equals 18 residues. Trimming removed 0 bases from V and 2 bases from J, with 18 bases in between. The CDR3 region has the DNA TGTGCCAGCAGCGTAGGGACAATGACAGTTAGCCCCTACAATGAGCAGTTCTTC. Translation: CASSVGTMTVSPYNEQFF. Filled out from reference TRBV9 and TRBJ2-1, the complete variable domain reads DSGVTQTPKHLITATGQRVTLRCSPRSGDLSVYWYQQSLDQGLQFLIQYYNGEERAKGNILERFSAQQFPDLHSELNLSSLELGDSALYFCASSVGTMTVSPYNEQFFGPGTRLTVL.

This clonotype was observed a handful of times. V gene TRBV13 combines with J gene TRBJ2-7, with 9 bases fitting TRBD1. Germline values: CDR1 PRHDT, CDR2 FYEKMQ (reference sequence). V shed 5 bases and J 1 base; nucleotides not matched to a gene: 6. CDR3 length: 15 residues. This CDR3 reads CASSLRTGESYEQYF. In nucleotides, the CDR3 is TGTGCCAGCAGCCTCCGGACAGGGGAATCCTACGAGCAGTACTTC. Filled out from reference TRBV13 and TRBJ2-7, the complete variable domain reads AAGVIQSPRHLIKEKRETATLKCYPIPRHDTVYWYQQGPGQDPQFLISFYEKMQSDKGSIPDRFSAQQFSDYHSELNMSSLELGDSALYFCASSLRTGESYEQYFGPGTRLTVT.

The chain is built from TRBV7-9 and TRBJ2-5; D is unresolved. Germline CDR1 and CDR2: SEHNR and FQNEAQ (reference sequence). Trimming took off 3 bases at V and 11 bases at J, with 16 bases between the two ends. The CDR3 sequence is 13 residues long. CDR3 sequence: CASSLPPEVGQYF. CDR3 DNA: TGTGCCAGCAGCTTGCCTCCAGAAGTTGGGCAGTACTTC.

This rearrangement joins TRBV20-1 to TRBJ2-7, with 9 bases fitting TRBD2. This CDR3 region has 14 residues. CDR1 is DFQATT, CDR2 SNEGSKA, per germline (reference sequence). The junction had 8 bases not matched to a gene; V was cut back by 6 bases and J by 2 bases. In nucleotides, the CDR3 is TGCAGTGCGGCTAGCGGGGCGAGCGCCTACGAGCAGTACTTC. It specifies CSAASGASAYEQYF.

The gene calls are TRBV12-3 or TRBV12-4 and TRBJ2-3, with D possibly matching TRBD1 (6 bases). The V gene lost 6 bases and the J gene lost 5 bases, with 12 bases spanning the gap. The CDR3 spans 13 residues. Here the CDR3 DNA reads TGTGCCAGCAGGTTGGGGGCGGAAGATACGCAGTATTTT. It yields the protein CASRLGAEDTQYF.